The present TCR beta chain was sequenced within a study of control samples from healthy donors and cancer patients. Sequenced by immunoSEQ multiplex PCR; TCRdb stores in-frame clones only, minus some. The sample has about 220,000 clones, 85% to 95% seen once. The germline V gene encodes CDR1 MNHEY and CDR2 SVGAGI. The CDR3 is 14 amino acids. Trimming pared 0 bases from V and 4 bases from J, leaving 8 bases between. The origin of this receptor is a man aged 50-60 years in good health. Material for sequencing was blood. The chain has TRBV6-5 and TRBJ2-3; D may match TRBD1 or TRBD2 (6 bases each). The CDR3 DNA sequence: TGTGCCAGCAGTTACTCGGGGGGCGCAGATACGCAGTATTTT. Protein: CASSYSGGADTQYF.